This T cell receptor beta chain was obtained from a study of radiotherapy plus CTLA-4 blockade in lung cancer. Overall study context: Objective responses emerged in over 15% of patients, and roughly 30% attained disease control. Points from the study as a whole: Among reported predictors of response, early blood T cell clone dynamics with interferon-beta performed best. An expansion of tumor-derived TCR clones occurred in blood after radiotherapy plus ipilimumab.

The study treated chemo-refractory metastatic non-small-cell lung cancer patients with focal radiation plus ipilimumab CTLA-4 blockade. Clones were read by immunoSEQ multiplex PCR, and TCRdb kept only the in-frame ones, dropping some. Of some 78,000 clones listed, 70% to 90% are singletons. The germline gives CDR1 MNHEY, CDR2 SVGAGI. The CDR3 covers 13 residues. The ends lost 8 bases at V and 2 bases at J; junction bases unmatched: 4. Points on this clone: Its target is not known.

The TCR was taken from a human donor with non-small cell lung cancer who had stable disease on radiotherapy plus ipilimumab. Sequencing used peripheral blood, obtained from a patient treated with radiotherapy plus ipilimumab. The V gene is TRBV6-5, the J gene TRBJ2-5; TRBD2 agrees at 8 bases. The CDR3 reads CASQRGWQETQYF. CDR3 bases: TGTGCCAGCCAGCGGGGGTGGCAAGAGACCCAGTACTTC.